One sample yielded the 26 T cell receptor beta chains listed below, sequenced in a study of T cells in Graves' hyperthyroidism and ophthalmopathy. TCR beta CDR3 regions were amplified from RNA transcripts. During a first-round RT-PCR of the TCR CDR3, the HTBI primer set was used. TCRdb recomputed calls from the multiplex PCR reads with MiXCR, one row per CDR3 protein. The sample yields roughly 260,000 distinct CDR3 sequences, roughly 15% seen once. Material for sequencing was blood. Receptors were obtained from a middle-aged woman with Graves' hyperthyroidism that later progressed to Graves' ophthalmopathy.

The chain carries TRBV12-3 or TRBV12-4 and TRBJ1-3, with D uncertain. The V gene lost 8 bases and the J gene lost 0 bases, with 11 bases spanning the gap. The length of the CDR3 is 14 residues. CDR3 protein: CASADGLSGNTIYF. The CDR3 region has the DNA TGTGCCAGCGCGGACGGGCTCTCTGGAAACACCATATATTTT.

This clonotype showed up many times. J is TRBJ2-1 and V is TRBV20-1; 13 nucleotides line up with TRBD2. CDR1 is DFQATT and CDR2 is SNEGSKA in the germline V gene (reference sequence). Trimming at V came to 5 bases and at J to 8 bases, leaving 6 bases not matched to a gene. CDR3 length equals 14 residues. CDR3 amino acids: CSALRLAGGHEQFF. DNA of the CDR3: TGCAGTGCTCTTAGACTAGCGGGAGGCCATGAGCAGTTCTTC.

This chain joins TRBV6-5 and TRBJ2-1, with 8 bases that match TRBD1. The V gene's germline CDR1 is MNHEY and CDR2 SVGAGI. The CDR3 has 13 residues. Trimming removed 0 bases from V and 12 bases from J; junction bases left unmatched: 4. DNA of the CDR3: TGTGCCAGCAGTTACTCTGACAGGGGAAGGCAGTTCTTC. Translated: CASSYSDRGRQFF.

The chain couples TRBV12-3 or TRBV12-4 to TRBJ2-5; 11 nucleotides match TRBD2. J gave up 4 bases and V 1 base, and 8 bases lay outside the gene matches. This CDR3 contains 17 residues. The CDR3 region is CASSLVVGLAGGETQYF. Here the CDR3 DNA reads TGTGCCAGCAGTTTAGTAGTTGGGCTAGCGGGAGGAGAGACCCAGTACTTC.

Ten or more counts support this clonotype. This chain connects TRBV20-1 to TRBJ2-1; no clear D. V shed 8 bases and J shed 0 bases, with 11 bases lying between them. The CDR3 runs to 13 residues. Germline-derived CDR1 and CDR2 are DFQATT and SNEGSKA (reference sequence). CDR3 in DNA: TGCAGTTCTCGAGATATCTCCTACAATGAGCAGTTCTTC. It encodes CSSRDISYNEQFF.

This clonotype was seen at least ten times. V is TRBV7-6 and J is TRBJ1-5, with a weak D call TRBD1 (6 bases). The CDR3 covers 13 residues. Per germline, CDR1 SGHVS and CDR2 FNYEAQ. V was pared by 3 bases and J by 5 bases, with 8 bases between. The CDR3 loop reads CASSFNRDQPQHF. In DNA, the CDR3 is TGTGCCAGCAGCTTTAACAGGGATCAGCCCCAGCATTTT.

A few counts support this clonotype. The gene calls are TRBV20-1 and TRBJ2-7; D gene ambiguous. CDR1 is DFQATT, CDR2 SNEGSKA, per germline (reference sequence). V gave up 0 bases and J gave up 3 bases, with 12 bases separating them. The CDR3 totals 14 residues. The CDR3 is CSARDPGLGYEQYF. As DNA, the CDR3 is TGCAGTGCTAGAGACCCGGGCCTGGGCTACGAGCAGTACTTC.

The rearrangement links TRBV5-5 to TRBJ1-5; D remains ambiguous. Trimming stripped 3 bases from V and 3 bases from J, with 7 bases between. Germline V gene sequence: CDR1 SGHKS, CDR2 YYEKEE (reference sequence). This CDR3 is 13 amino acids long. The CDR3 loop is CASSWRVNQPQHF. The CDR3 DNA reads as TGTGCCAGCAGCTGGAGGGTCAATCAGCCCCAGCATTTT.

Note on this clonotype: A much larger clone sits a single nucleotide away, making a read error possible. J is TRBJ2-3 and V is TRBV3-1; D is possibly TRBD1 (5 bases). TRBJ1-5 matches the DNA end more closely, so the J call is doubtful. The germline gives CDR1 LGHDT, CDR2 YNNKEL (reference sequence). CDR3 length equals 17 residues. The CDR3 sequence: CASSQLGLAGVTDTQHF. The DNA of the CDR3 is TGTGCCAGCAGCCAACTGGGACTAGCGGGAGTGACAGATACGCAGCATTTT.

There are many counts of this clonotype. V and J are TRBV29-1 and TRBJ2-2; D not certain. CDR1 and CDR2 from the germline V gene are SQVTM and ANQGSEA. The CDR3 loop spans 12 amino acids. Trimming pared 4 bases from V and 5 bases from J, leaving 8 bases between. CDR3 nucleotide sequence: TGCAGCGTTGGGTCCGGGACCGGGGAGCTGTTTTTT. Protein product: CSVGSGTGELFF.

V usage is TRBV5-1 and J usage is TRBJ2-7, with 15 bases lining up with TRBD2. The CDR3 has 15 amino acids. V trimming: 4 bases; J trimming: 7 bases; junction bases outside the gene matches: 6. Germline-derived CDR1 and CDR2 are SGHRS and YFSETQ. The CDR3 here is CASSRTSGRAGEQYF. CDR3 nucleotides: TGCGCCAGCAGCCGGACTAGCGGGAGGGCCGGGGAGCAGTACTTC.

The V and J genes are TRBV7-9 and TRBJ2-4; the D is unclear. The length of the CDR3 is 14 residues. In germline, CDR1 is SEHNR, CDR2 FQNEAQ (reference sequence). The ends were cut back, 5 bases at V and 1 base at J, with 9 bases in the middle. The CDR3 DNA reads as TGTGCCAGCAGCACCACTTTGGCCAAAAACATTCAGTACTTC. Residues: CASSTTLAKNIQYF.

In this sample, this clonotype turned up many times. V gene TRBV28 combines with J gene TRBJ2-1; 11 bases agree with TRBD2. The CDR3 runs 18 residues. After removal of 4 bases from V and 9 bases from J, the junction contained 17 bases not matched to a gene. CDR1 MDHEN and CDR2 SYDVKM come from the germline V gene. CDR3 loop: CASSSLQLAGAGLSEQFF. In nucleotides, the CDR3 is TGTGCCAGCAGTTCGTTACAACTAGCGGGAGCAGGACTGAGTGAGCAGTTCTTC.

This clonotype was recorded at least ten times. The chain joins TRBV6-6 to TRBJ2-7; D remains ambiguous. Between the trimmed V and J ends, which lost 2 bases and 5 bases, there was a span of 10 bases. The CDR3 totals 13 residues. CDR1 and CDR2 (germline): MNHNY, SVGAGI (reference sequence). In DNA form, the CDR3 reads TGTGCCAGCAGTTACCCGAAGGGCAACGAGCAGTACTTC. Its protein is CASSYPKGNEQYF.

This clonotype showed up many times. The V call is TRBV7-3, the J call TRBJ2-1; 7 bases are a match to TRBD2. V dropped 5 bases and J dropped 7; count of bases not matched to a gene: 11. The length of the CDR3 is 15 residues. The germline CDR1 and CDR2 sequences are SGHTA and FQGTGA. CDR3 protein: CASSPQWTRSNEQFF. The CDR3 region has the DNA TGTGCCAGCAGCCCCCAGTGGACTAGAAGTAATGAGCAGTTCTTC. Variable domain in full (rest from reference TRBV7-3 and TRBJ2-1): GAGVSQTPSNKVTEKGKYVELRCDPISGHTALYWYRQSLGQGPEFLIYFQGTGAADDSGLPNDRFFAVRPEGSVSTLKIQRTERGDSAVYLCASSPQWTRSNEQFFGPGTRLTVL.

In its sample, this clonotype was seen many times. The V and J genes are TRBV2 and TRBJ2-7; 8 bases are shared with TRBD2. The CDR3 runs to 15 residues. V was pared by 1 base and J by 1 base, with 3 bases of the junction left unmatched. Germline-derived CDR1 and CDR2 are SNHLY and FYNNEI. CDR3 nucleotides: TGTGCCAGCAGTGAAGAAGGACTAGCTTCCTACGAGCAGTACTTC. Translating it yields CASSEEGLASYEQYF.

The chain links TRBV28 to TRBJ1-5, with D perhaps matching TRBD1 (5 bases). Germline V gene lookup returns CDR1 MDHEN and CDR2 SYDVKM. V was pared by 6 bases and J by 2 bases, with 8 bases between. CDR3 length equals 13 residues. The CDR3 region has the DNA TGTGCCAGCAGAGGGACGGGCAATCAGCCCCAGCATTTT. It encodes CASRGTGNQPQHF.

Many counts were recorded for this clonotype. The chain couples TRBV27 to TRBJ2-7; D unclear. V dropped 4 bases and J dropped 4 bases, with 17 bases sitting between them. CDR3 length equals 15 residues. CDR1 MNHEY and CDR2 SMNVEV come from the germline V gene (reference sequence). The CDR3 region is CASSSPGYFKYEQYF. In DNA, the CDR3 is TGTGCCAGCAGTTCTCCAGGCTACTTCAAATACGAGCAGTACTTC.

As for this clonotype: A much larger clone differs from this one at a single base, so this may be a read error. CDR3 bases: TGTGCCGGCAGACCGGGACTAGCATCCGATACGCAGTATTTT. It yields the protein CAGRPGLASDTQYF. The V call is TRBV9, the J call TRBJ2-3; 9 bases match TRBD2. Per the germline V gene, CDR1 is SGDLS and CDR2 is YYNGEE. The CDR3 is 14 amino acids.

In its sample, this clonotype was seen many times. The rearrangement links TRBV7-9 to TRBJ2-6; 7 bases match TRBD1. The CDR3 length is 19 residues. Per the germline V gene, CDR1 is SEHNR and CDR2 is FQNEAQ (reference sequence). V was pared by 3 bases and J by 2 bases, with 13 bases of the junction left unmatched. CDR3 region: CASSFSLSQGSTGANVLTF. CDR3 coding DNA: TGTGCCAGCAGCTTTAGTCTCTCACAGGGGAGCACTGGGGCCAACGTCCTGACTTTC.

The chain joins TRBV28 to TRBJ1-6; perhaps TRBD1 as D (6 bases). CDR3 length: 13 amino acids. Germline CDR1 reads MDHEN; CDR2 reads SYDVKM. V was shortened by 6 bases and J by 7 bases, with 10 bases between the two germline ends. CDR3 amino acids: CASRRQANSPLHF. For the CDR3, the DNA is TGTGCCAGCAGACGACAGGCCAATTCACCCCTCCACTTT.

The sample holds many counts of this clonotype. The V and J genes are TRBV11-2 and TRBJ2-1, with TRBD2 matching 9 bases. Unmatched junction bases numbered 9, after V lost 5 bases and J lost 4 bases. Germline-derived CDR1 and CDR2 are SGHAT and FQNNGV. This CDR3 is 16 amino acids long. The CDR3 is CASSDPSGVTYNEQFF. CDR3 in DNA: TGTGCCAGCAGCGATCCTAGCGGGGTAACTTACAATGAGCAGTTCTTC.

The chain carries TRBV2 and TRBJ2-1; 8 nucleotides align to TRBD2. Trimming at V came to 7 bases and at J to 2 bases, leaving 7 bases not matched to a gene. CDR3 length equals 15 residues. Germline V CDR1 and CDR2: SNHLY, FYNNEI. The CDR3 DNA reads TGTGCCAGCACCCAAGCGGGAGTCACCTACAATGAGCAGTTCTTC. Translating gives CASTQAGVTYNEQFF.

In its sample, this clonotype was seen a few times. The CDR3 DNA reads TGTGCCAGCAGTTCTAGCGGGATTGTCTACGAGCAGTACTTC. Amino acid sequence: CASSSSGIVYEQYF. The V gene is TRBV28, the J gene TRBJ2-7; 9 bases are a match to TRBD2. V trimming: 4 bases; J trimming: 3 bases; junction bases outside the gene matches: 4. CDR1 is MDHEN, CDR2 SYDVKM, per germline. The CDR3 sequence is 14 residues long.

As concerns this clonotype: At one end, the junction sequence differs from germline, possibly due to a read error. The chain uses TRBV9 and TRBJ2-1; TRBD2 matches 7 bases. Germline CDR1 and CDR2: SGDLS and YYNGEE. The CDR3 spans 17 residues. The CDR3 protein is CASTPLGGGSPYNEKFF. The CDR3, as DNA: TGTGCCAGCACCCCATTGGGGGGGGGTTCGCCCTACAATGAGAAGTTCTTC.

In this sample, this clonotype turned up a few times. The chain employs TRBV6-5 and TRBJ2-1, with 7 bases matching TRBD1. Germline CDR1 reads MNHEY; CDR2 reads SVGAGI. Trimming removed 2 bases from V and 2 bases from J; junction bases left unmatched: 3. This CDR3 has 15 residues. This CDR3 reads CASSYKGQPYNEQFF. The CDR3 nucleotides are TGTGCCAGCAGTTACAAGGGACAGCCCTACAATGAGCAGTTCTTC.